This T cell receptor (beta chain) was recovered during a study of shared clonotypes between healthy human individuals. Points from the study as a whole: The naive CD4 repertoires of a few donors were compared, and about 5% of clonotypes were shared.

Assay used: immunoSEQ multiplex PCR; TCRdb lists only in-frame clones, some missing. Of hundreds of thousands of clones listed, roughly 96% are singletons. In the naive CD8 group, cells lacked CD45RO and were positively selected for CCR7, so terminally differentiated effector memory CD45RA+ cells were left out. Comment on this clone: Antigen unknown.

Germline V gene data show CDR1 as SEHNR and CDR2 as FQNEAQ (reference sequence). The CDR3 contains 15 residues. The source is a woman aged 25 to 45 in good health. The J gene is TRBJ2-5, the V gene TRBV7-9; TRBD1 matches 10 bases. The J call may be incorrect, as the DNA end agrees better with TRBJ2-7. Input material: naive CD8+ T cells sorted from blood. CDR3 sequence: CATESAGTGVYEQYF. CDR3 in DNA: TGTGCCACCGAATCTGCCGGGACAGGGGTCTACGAGCAGTACTTC.